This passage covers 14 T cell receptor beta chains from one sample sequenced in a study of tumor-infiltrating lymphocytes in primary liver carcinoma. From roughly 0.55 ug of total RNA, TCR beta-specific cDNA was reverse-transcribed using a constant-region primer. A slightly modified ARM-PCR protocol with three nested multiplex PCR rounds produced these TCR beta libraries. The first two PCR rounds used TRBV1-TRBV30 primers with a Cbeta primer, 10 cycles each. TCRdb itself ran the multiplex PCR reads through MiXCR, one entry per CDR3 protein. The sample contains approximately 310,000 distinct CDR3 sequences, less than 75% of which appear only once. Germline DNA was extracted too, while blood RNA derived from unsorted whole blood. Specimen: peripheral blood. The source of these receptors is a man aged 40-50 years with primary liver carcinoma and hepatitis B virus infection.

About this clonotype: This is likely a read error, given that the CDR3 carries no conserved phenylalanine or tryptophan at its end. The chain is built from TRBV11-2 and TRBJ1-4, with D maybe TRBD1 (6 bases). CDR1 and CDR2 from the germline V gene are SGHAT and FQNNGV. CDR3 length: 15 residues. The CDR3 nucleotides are TGTGCCTGCAGCTTGGGGGCCGCCGTGAATGAAAAACTGTTTTGT. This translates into CACSLGAAVNEKLFC.

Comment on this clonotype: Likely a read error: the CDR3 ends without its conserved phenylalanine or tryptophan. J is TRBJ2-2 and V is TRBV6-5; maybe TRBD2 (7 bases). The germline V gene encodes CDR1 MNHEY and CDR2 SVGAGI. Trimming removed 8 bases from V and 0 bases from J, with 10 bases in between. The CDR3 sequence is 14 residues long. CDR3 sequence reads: CASGEGANTGELFS. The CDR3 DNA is TGTGCCAGCGGGGAGGGGGCGAACACCGGGGAGCTGTTTTCT.

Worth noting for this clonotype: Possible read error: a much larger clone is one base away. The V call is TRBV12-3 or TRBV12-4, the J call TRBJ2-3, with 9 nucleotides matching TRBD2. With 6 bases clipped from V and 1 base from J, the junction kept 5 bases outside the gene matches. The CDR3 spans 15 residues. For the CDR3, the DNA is TGTGCCAGCAGAGCTAGCGGGATAGGCACAGATACGCAGTATTTT. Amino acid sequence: CASRASGIGTDTQYF.

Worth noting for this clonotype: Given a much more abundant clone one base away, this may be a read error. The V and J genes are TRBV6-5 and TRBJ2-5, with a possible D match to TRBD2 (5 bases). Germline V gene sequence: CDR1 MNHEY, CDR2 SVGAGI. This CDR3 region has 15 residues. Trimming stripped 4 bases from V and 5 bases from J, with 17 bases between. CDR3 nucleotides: TGTGCCAGCAGTTCTCGGACTGGTAATTCGGAGACCCAGTACTTC. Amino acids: CASSSRTGNSETQYF.

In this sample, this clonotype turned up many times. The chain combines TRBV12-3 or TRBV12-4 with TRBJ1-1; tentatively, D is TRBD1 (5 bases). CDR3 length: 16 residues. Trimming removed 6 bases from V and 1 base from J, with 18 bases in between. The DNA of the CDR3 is TGTGCCAGCAGCCCGAGGGTCGGGGCGAGGAACACTGAAGCTTTCTTT. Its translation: CASSPRVGARNTEAFF.

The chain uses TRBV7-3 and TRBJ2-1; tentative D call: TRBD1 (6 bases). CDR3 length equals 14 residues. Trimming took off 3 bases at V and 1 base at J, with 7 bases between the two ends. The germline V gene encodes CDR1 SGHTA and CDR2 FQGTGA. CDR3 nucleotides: TGTGCCAGCAGCTTGGACAGATCCTACAATGAGCAGTTCTTC. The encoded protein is CASSLDRSYNEQFF.

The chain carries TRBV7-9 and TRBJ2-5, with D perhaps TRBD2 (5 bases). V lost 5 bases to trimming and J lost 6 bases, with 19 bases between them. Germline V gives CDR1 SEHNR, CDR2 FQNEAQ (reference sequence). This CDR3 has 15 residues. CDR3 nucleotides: TGTGCCAGCAGCCGCATGGGGTCAACTAGTAAGACCCAGTACTTC. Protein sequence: CASSRMGSTSKTQYF.

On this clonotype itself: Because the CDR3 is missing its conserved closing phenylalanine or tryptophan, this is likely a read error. CDR3 DNA sequence: TGTGCCATCAGGCCGGATAGCAATCAGCCCCAGCATCTT. It encodes CAIRPDSNQPQHL. The chain recombines TRBV10-3 with TRBJ1-5; no clear D. The CDR3 length is 13 residues. Trimming took 6 bases from V and 0 from J, leaving 6 bases between them. Germline CDR1 is ENHRY and CDR2 is SYGVKD.

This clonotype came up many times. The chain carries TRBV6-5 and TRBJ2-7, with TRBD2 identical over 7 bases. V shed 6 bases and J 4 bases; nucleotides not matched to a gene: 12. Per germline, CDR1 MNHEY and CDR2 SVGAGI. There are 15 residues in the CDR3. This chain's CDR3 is CASRLYPQGGYEQYF. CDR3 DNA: TGTGCCAGCAGACTTTACCCCCAGGGAGGGTACGAGCAGTACTTC.

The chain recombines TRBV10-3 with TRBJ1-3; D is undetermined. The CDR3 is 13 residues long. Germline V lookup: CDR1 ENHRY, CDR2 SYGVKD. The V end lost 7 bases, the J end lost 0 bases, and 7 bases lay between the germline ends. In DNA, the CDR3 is TGTGCCATCAAAGAGTTCTCTGGAAACACCATATATTTT. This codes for CAIKEFSGNTIYF.

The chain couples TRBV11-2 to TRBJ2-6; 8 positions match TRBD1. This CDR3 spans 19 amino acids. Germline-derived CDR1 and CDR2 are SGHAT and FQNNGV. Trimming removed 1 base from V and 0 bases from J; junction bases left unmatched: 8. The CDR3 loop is CASSLGQGHTPSGANVLTF. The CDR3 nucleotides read TGTGCCAGCAGCTTAGGACAGGGGCATACTCCCTCTGGGGCCAACGTCCTGACTTTC.

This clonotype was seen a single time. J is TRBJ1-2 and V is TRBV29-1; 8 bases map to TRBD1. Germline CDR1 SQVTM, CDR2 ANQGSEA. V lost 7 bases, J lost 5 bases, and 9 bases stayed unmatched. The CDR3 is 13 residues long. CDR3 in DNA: TGCAGCGCAGAGGGACAGGTTAAATATGGCTACACCTTC. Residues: CSAEGQVKYGYTF.

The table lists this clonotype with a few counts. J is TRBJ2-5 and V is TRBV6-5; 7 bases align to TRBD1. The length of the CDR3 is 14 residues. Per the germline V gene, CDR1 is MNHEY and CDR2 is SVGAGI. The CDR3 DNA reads TGTGTCAGTAGCCAACAGGGGTGGGAAGAGACCCAGTACTTC. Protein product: CVSSQQGWEETQYF.

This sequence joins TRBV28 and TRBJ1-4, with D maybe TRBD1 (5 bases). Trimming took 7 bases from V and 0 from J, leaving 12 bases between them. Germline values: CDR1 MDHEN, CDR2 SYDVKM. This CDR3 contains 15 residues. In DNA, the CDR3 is TGTGCCAGCACCCAGAGGGACGCAACTAATGAAAAACTGTTTTTT. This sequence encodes CASTQRDATNEKLFF. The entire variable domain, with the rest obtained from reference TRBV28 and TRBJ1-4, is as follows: DVKVTQSSRYLVKRTGEKVFLECVQDMDHENMFWYRQDPGLGLRLIYFSYDVKMKEKGDIPEGYSVSREKKERFSLILESASTNQTSMYLCASTQRDATNEKLFFGSGTQLSVL.